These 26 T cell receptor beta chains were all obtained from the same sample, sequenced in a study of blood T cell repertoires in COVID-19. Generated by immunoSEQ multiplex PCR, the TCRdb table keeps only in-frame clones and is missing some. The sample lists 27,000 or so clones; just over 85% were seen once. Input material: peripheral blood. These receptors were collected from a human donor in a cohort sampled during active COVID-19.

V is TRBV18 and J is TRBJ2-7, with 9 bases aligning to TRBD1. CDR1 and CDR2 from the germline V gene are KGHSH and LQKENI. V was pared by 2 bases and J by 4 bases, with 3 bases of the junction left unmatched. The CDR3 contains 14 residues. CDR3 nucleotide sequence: TGTGCCAGCTCACCAGGGACAGGGATTTACGAGCAGTACTTC. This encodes CASSPGTGIYEQYF.

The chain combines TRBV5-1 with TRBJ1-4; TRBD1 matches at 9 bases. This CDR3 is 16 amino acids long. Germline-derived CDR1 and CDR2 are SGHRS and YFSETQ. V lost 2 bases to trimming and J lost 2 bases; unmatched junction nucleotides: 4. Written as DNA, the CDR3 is TGCGCCAGCAGCTTAACAGGGGGCGGTACTAATGAAAAACTGTTTTTT. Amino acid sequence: CASSLTGGGTNEKLFF.

This CDR3 is CASSLVAGGNTGELFF. The DNA of the CDR3 is TGCGCCAGCAGCTTGGTTGCGGGCGGAAACACCGGGGAGCTGTTTTTT. The rearrangement joins TRBV5-1 to TRBJ2-2; D possibly corresponds to TRBD2 (5 bases). The V and J ends lost 0 bases and 2 bases respectively, with 11 bases between them. CDR3 length: 16 residues. Germline loops: CDR1 SGHRS, CDR2 YFSETQ.

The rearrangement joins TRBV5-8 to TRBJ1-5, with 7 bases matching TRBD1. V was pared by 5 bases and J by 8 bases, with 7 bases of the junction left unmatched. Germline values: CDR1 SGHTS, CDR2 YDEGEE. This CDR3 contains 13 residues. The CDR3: CASRRQGGEPQHF. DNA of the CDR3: TGTGCCAGCAGAAGACAGGGTGGAGAGCCCCAGCATTTT. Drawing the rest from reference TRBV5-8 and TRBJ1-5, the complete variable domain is EAGVTQSPTHLIKTRGQQATLRCSPISGHTSVYWYQQALGLGLQFLLWYDEGEERNRGNFPPRFSGRQFPNYSSELNVNALELEDSALYLCASRRQGGEPQHFGDGTRLSIL.

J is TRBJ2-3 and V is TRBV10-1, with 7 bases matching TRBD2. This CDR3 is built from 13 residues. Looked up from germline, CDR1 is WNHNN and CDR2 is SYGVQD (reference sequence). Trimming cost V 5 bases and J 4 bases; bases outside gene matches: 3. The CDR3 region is CASSSGVADTQYF. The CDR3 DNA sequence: TGCGCCAGCAGTAGCGGGGTTGCAGATACGCAGTATTTT.

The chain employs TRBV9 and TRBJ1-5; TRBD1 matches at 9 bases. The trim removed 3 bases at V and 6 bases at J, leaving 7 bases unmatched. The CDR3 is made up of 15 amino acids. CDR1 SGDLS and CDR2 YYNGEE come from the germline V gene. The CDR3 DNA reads TGTGCCAGCAGCGCGGGGACAGGGCAAGGTCAGCCCCAGCATTTT. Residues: CASSAGTGQGQPQHF.

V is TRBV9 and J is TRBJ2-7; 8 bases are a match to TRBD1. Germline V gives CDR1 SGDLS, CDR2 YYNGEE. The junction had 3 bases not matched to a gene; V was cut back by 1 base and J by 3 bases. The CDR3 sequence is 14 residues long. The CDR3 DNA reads TGTGCCAGCAGCGTAACCACAGGGGGCTACGAGCAGTACTTC. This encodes CASSVTTGGYEQYF.

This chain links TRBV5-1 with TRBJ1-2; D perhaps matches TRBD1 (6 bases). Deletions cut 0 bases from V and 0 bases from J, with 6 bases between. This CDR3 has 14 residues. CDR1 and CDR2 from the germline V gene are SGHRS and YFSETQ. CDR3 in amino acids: CASSLDRANYGYTF. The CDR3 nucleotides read TGCGCCAGCAGCTTGGACAGGGCTAACTATGGCTACACCTTC.

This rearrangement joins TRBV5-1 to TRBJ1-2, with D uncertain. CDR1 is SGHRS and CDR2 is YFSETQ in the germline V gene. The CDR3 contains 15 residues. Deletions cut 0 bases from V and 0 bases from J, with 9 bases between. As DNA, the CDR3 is TGCGCCAGCAGCTTGGAGCTCGATGCTAACTATGGCTACACCTTC. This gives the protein CASSLELDANYGYTF. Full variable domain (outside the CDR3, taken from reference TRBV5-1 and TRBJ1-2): KAGVTQTPRYLIKTRGQQVTLSCSPISGHRSVSWYQQTPGQGLQFLFEYFSETQRNKGNFPGRFSGRQFSNSRSEMNVSTLELGDSALYLCASSLELDANYGYTFGSGTRLTVV.

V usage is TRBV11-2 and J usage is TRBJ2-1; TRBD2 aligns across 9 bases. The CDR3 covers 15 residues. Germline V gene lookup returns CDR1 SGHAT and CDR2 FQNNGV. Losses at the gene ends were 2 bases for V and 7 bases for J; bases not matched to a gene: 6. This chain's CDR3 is CASSLKLAGVNEQFF. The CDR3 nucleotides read TGTGCCAGCAGCTTAAAATTAGCGGGGGTGAATGAGCAGTTCTTC. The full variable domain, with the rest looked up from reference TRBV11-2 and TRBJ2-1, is EAGVAQSPRYKIIEKRQSVAFWCNPISGHATLYWYQQILGQGPKLLIQFQNNGVVDDSQLPKDRFSAERLKGVDSTLKIQPAKLEDSAVYLCASSLKLAGVNEQFFGPGTRLTVL.

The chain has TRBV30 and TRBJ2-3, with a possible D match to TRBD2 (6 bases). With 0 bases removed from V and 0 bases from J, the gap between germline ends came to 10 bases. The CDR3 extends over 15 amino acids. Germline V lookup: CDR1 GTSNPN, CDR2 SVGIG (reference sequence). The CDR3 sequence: CAWSVGGTSTDTQYF. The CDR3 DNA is TGTGCCTGGAGTGTGGGAGGCACTAGCACAGATACGCAGTATTTT.

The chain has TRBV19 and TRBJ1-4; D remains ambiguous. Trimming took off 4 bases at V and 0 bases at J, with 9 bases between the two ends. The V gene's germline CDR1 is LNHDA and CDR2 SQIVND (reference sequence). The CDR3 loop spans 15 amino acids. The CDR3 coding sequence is TGTGCCAGTAGTAAGGCGGGTACAACTAATGAAAAACTGTTTTTT. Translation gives CASSKAGTTNEKLFF.

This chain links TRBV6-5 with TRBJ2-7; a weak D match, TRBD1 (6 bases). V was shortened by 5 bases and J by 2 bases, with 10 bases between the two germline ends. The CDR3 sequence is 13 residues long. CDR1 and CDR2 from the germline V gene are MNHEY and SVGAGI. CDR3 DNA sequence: TGTGCCAGCAGTACAGGGTACCCCTACGAGCAGTACTTC. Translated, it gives CASSTGYPYEQYF.

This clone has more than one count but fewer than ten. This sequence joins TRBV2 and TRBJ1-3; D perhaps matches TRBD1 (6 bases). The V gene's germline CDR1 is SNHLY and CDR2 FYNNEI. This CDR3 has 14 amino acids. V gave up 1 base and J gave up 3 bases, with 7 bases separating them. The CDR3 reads CASSEEQGGNTIYF. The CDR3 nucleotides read TGTGCCAGCAGTGAAGAACAGGGTGGAAACACCATATATTTT.

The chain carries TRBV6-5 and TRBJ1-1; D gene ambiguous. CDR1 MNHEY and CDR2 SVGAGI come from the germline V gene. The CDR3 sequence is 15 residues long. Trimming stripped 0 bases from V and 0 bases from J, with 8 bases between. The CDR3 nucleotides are TGTGCCAGCAGTTACTCGGTCAACATGAACACTGAAGCTTTCTTT. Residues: CASSYSVNMNTEAFF.

In nucleotides, the CDR3 is TGTGCCAGCAGCTTGGTTGGGCAGATTGGGGAGCTGTTTTTT. Protein product: CASSLVGQIGELFF. This chain joins TRBV5-5 and TRBJ2-2; no definite D call. This CDR3 comprises 14 residues. The germline gives CDR1 SGHKS, CDR2 YYEKEE (reference sequence). Trimming removed 0 bases from V and 8 bases from J, with 11 bases in between.

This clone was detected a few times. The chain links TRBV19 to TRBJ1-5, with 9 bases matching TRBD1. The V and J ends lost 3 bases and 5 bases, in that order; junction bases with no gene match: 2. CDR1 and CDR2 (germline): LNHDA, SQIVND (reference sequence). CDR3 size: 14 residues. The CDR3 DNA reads TGTGCCAGTAGTATTTGGACAGGGGATCAGCCCCAGCATTTT. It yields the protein CASSIWTGDQPQHF.

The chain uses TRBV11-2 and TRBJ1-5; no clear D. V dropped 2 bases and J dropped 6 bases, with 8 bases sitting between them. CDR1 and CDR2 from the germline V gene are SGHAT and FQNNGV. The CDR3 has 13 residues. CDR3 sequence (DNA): TGTGCCAGCAGCTTAATCCCTTCTCAGCCCCAGCATTTT. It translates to CASSLIPSQPQHF.

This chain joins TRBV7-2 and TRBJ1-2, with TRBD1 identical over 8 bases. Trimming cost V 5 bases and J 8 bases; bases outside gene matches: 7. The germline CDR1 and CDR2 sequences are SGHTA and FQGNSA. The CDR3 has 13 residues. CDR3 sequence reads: CASSPDRVYGYTF. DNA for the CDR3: TGTGCCAGCAGCCCGGACAGGGTCTACGGCTACACCTTC.

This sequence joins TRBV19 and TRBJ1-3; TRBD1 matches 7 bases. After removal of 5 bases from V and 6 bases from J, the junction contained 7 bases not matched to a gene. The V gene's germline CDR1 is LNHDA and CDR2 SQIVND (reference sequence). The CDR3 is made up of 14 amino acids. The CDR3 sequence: CASSEPGQSNTIYF. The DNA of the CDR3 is TGTGCCAGTAGTGAACCGGGACAGTCAAACACCATATATTTT.

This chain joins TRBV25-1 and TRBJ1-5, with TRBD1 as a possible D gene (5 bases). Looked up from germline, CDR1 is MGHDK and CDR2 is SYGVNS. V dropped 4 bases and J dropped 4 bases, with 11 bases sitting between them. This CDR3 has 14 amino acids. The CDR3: CASSGGTDNQPQHF. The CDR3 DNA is TGTGCCAGCAGTGGCGGGACGGATAATCAGCCCCAGCATTTT.

CDR3 loop: CASSQIGNSPLHF. The CDR3 DNA follows: TGTGCCAGCAGCCAGATCGGTAATTCACCCCTCCACTTT. The V call is TRBV14, the J call TRBJ1-6; the D is unclear. In germline, CDR1 is SGHDN, CDR2 FVKESK. Trimming pared 3 bases from V and 6 bases from J, leaving 6 bases between. CDR3 length: 13 residues.

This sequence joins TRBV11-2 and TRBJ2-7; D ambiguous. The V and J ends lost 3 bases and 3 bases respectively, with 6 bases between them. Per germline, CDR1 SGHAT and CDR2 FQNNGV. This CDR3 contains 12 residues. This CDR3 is CASSFSNYEQYF. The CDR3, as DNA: TGTGCCAGCAGCTTTTCCAACTACGAGCAGTACTTC.

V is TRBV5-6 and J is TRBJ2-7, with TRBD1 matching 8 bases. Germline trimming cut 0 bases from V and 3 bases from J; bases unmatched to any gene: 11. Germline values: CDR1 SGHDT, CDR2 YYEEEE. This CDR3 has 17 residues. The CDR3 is CASSLGTGSVNYYEQYF. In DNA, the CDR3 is TGTGCCAGCAGCTTGGGGACAGGGAGTGTCAATTACTACGAGCAGTACTTC.

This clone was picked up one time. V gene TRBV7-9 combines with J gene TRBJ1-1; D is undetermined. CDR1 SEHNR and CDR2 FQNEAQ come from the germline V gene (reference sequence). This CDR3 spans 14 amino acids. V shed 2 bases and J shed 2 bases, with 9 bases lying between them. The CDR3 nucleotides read TGTGCCAGCAGCTTATCAGGCCAAAACACTGAAGCTTTCTTT. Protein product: CASSLSGQNTEAFF.

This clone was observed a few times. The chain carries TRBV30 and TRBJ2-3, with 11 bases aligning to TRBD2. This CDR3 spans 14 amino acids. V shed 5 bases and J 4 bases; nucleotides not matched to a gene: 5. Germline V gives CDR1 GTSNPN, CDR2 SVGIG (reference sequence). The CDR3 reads CAWGGGLAADTQYF. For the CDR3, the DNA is TGTGCCTGGGGTGGGGGACTAGCGGCAGATACGCAGTATTTT.